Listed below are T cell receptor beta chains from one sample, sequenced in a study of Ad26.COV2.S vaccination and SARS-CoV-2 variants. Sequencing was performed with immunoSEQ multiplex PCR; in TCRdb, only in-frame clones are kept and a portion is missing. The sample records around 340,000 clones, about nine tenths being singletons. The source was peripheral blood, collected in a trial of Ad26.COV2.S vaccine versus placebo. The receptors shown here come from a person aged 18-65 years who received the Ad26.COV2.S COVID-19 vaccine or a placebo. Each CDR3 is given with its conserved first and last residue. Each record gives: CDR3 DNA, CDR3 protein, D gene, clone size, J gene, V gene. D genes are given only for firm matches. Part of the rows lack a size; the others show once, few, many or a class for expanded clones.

TGTGCCAGCGGAGGGAAGCAGTACTTC | CASGGKQYF | - | - | TRBJ2-7 | TRBV2
TGTGCCAGCAGTTTCATTGCGAGGGCGAGCGAGCAGTACTTC | CASSFIARASEQYF | - | - | TRBJ2-7 | TRBV27
TGTGCCAGCAGTTTGACAGTGAATCACTACGAGCAGTACTTC | CASSLTVNHYEQYF | - | - | TRBJ2-7 | TRBV27
TGTGCCAGCAGACAAGGACAGGAAAAACTGTTTTTT | CASRQGQEKLFF | - | - | TRBJ1-4 | TRBV6-5
TGTGCCAGCCTCAGCGAGGGGGGTGTTCGGACTAGCACAGATACGCAGTATTTT | CASLSEGGVRTSTDTQYF | - | - | TRBJ2-3 | TRBV7-9
TGTGCCAGCAGCGTAGGGGCAGGGACCACTAATTCACCCCTCCACTTT | CASSVGAGTTNSPLHF | - | - | TRBJ1-6 | TRBV9
TGTGCCAGCACCCTCCGGACTAGCACGTACAATGAGCAGTTCTTC | CASTLRTSTYNEQFF | TRBD2 | - | TRBJ2-1 | TRBV28
TGTGCCAGCAGCCAAGTCAGGGGGGAGACCCAGTACTTC | CASSQVRGETQYF | TRBD1 | once | TRBJ2-5 | TRBV4-2
TGTGCCAGCAGCCAGCTCACAGGGAACGGCAAAAACATTCAGTACTTC | CASSQLTGNGKNIQYF | - | - | TRBJ2-4 | TRBV14
TGTGCCAGCAGCTCTTATCGTAGCGAGCTGTTTTTT | CASSSYRSELFF | - | - | TRBJ2-2 | TRBV11-2
TGCGCCAGCGGTGACAGGGGAGAGGATGAAAAACTGTTTTTT | CASGDRGEDEKLFF | TRBD1 | - | TRBJ1-4 | TRBV23-1
TGTGCCAGCTCACCTAAGGCGATGGAGGGCACTGAAGCTTTCTTT | CASSPKAMEGTEAFF | - | - | TRBJ1-1 | TRBV18
TGTGCCAGCAGTTACGGGGGAATCACCGGGGAGCTGTTTTTT | CASSYGGITGELFF | - | - | TRBJ2-2 | TRBV6-5
TGTGCCAGCAGCGGACAGAGCACAGATACGCAGTATTTT | CASSGQSTDTQYF | - | - | TRBJ2-3 | TRBV9
TGTGCCAGCAGCTTAATTGAGGGTGCCTACAATGAGCAGTTCTTC | CASSLIEGAYNEQFF | - | once | TRBJ2-1 | TRBV7-3
TGCGCCAGCAGCCCTCGGACTAGCGGGAGGGCCGCGAACACCGGGGAGCTGTTTTTT | CASSPRTSGRAANTGELFF | TRBD2 | - | TRBJ2-2 | TRBV4-3
TGTGCCAGCAGCCGAGGGGGGCGCACTGAGCAGTTCTTC | CASSRGGRTEQFF | - | once | TRBJ2-1 | TRBV7-9
TGCGCCAGCAGCCAAGATCTCCCCAGGGGAAACACTGAAGCTTTCTTT | CASSQDLPRGNTEAFF | - | - | TRBJ1-1 | TRBV4-3
TGTGCCAGCTCACCTTCGACAGGGAGGAAATACCAAGAGACCCAGTACTTC | CASSPSTGRKYQETQYF | - | once | TRBJ2-5 | TRBV18
TGTGCCAGTAGAGGACAGGGCCGATTGAATGGCTACACCTTC | CASRGQGRLNGYTF | TRBD1 | - | TRBJ1-2 | TRBV19
TGTGCCAGCTCAACGGACAGGGCTGTCGGTGGATCACCCCTCCACTTT | CASSTDRAVGGSPLHF | TRBD1 | - | TRBJ1-6 | TRBV18
TGTGCCATCAGCCGGGACAGGGGGTCATCTGAAAAACTGTTTTTT | CAISRDRGSSEKLFF | TRBD1 | - | TRBJ1-4 | TRBV10-3
TGTGCCAGCAGCCAACAGGCGAACACTGAAGCTTTCTTT | CASSQQANTEAFF | - | - | TRBJ1-1 | TRBV12-3/TRBV12-4
TGTGCCAGCAGTGATTATGGGGTGTCCGACGACATTCAGTACTTC | CASSDYGVSDDIQYF | - | - | TRBJ2-4 | TRBV27